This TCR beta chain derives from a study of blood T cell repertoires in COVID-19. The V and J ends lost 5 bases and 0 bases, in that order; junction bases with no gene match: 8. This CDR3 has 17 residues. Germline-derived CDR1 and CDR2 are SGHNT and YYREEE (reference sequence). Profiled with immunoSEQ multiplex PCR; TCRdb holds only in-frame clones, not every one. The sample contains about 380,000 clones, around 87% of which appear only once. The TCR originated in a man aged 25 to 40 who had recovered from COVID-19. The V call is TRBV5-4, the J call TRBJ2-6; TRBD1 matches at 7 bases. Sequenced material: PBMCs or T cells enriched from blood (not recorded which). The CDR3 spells CASRTGTARSGANVLTF. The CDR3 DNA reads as TGTGCCAGCAGGACCGGGACAGCCCGCTCTGGGGCCAACGTCCTGACTTTC.